Detailed here is one T cell receptor (beta chain). Trimming removed 11 bases from V and 7 bases from J, with 18 bases in between. This CDR3 contains 12 residues. From germline, CDR1 is SNHLY and CDR2 FYNNEI. TCRdb redid the calling of the RT-PCR reads with MiXCR, one entry per CDR3 protein. The sample contains roughly 880,000 distinct CDR3 sequences, more than 15% of which appear only once. The data were obtained in a study of patients and donors after allogeneic stem cell transplantation. Sequenced: blood, either unsorted or a sorted T cell fraction (not recorded which). The TCR was taken from a human donor who was either an allogeneic HSCT recipient or a stem cell or donor lymphocyte infusion donor (not recorded which). It is not recorded whose cells these are; they may come from a transplant donor. V usage is TRBV2 and J usage is TRBJ2-7; no firm D call. The CDR3 region is CARKPNSGEQYF. The CDR3 DNA reads as TGTGCCCGCAAGCCTAATTCCGGGGAGCAGTACTTC. Together with reference TRBV2 and TRBJ2-7, the CDR3 gives the full variable domain: EPEVTQTPSHQVTQMGQEVILRCVPISNHLYFYWYRQILGQKVEFLVSFYNNEISEKSEIFDDQFSVERPDGSNFTLKIRSTKLEDSAMYFCARKPNSGEQYFGPGTRLTVT.